This TCR beta chain appears in the sequencing data of a study of blood T cell repertoires in COVID-19. Study-wide background: The United States, Italy and Spain provided the acute and convalescent COVID-19 samples.

Some clones are missing from TCRdb's copy, which holds only in-frame ones; the method was immunoSEQ multiplex PCR. The sample includes 200,000 to 300,000 clones, approximately 86% of them seen just once. Trimming stripped 3 bases from V and 0 bases from J, with 12 bases between. The CDR3 length is 16 residues. Germline V lookup: CDR1 SGHRS, CDR2 YFSETQ. This chain uses TRBV5-1 with TRBJ2-2, with unresolved D. The sequenced sample consisted of peripheral blood. The origin of this receptor is a man aged 60-69 years who had recovered from COVID-19. The CDR3 nucleotides are TGCGCCAGCAGCTCGGCAGGTTATACGAACACCGGGGAGCTGTTTTTT. Translation: CASSSAGYTNTGELFF.